One and the same sample provided the 26 T cell receptor beta chains below, sequenced in a study of blood T cell repertoires in COVID-19. TCRdb's table, derived via immunoSEQ multiplex PCR, lists solely in-frame clones and lacks some. The sample includes about 200,000 clones, approximately 86% of them seen just once. Sequencing was performed on peripheral blood. The receptors were sampled from a man in his 60s with COVID-19, enrolled during active disease.

The genes are TRBV5-6 and TRBJ2-5; D might be TRBD2 (6 bases). V lost 5 bases and J lost 5, with 13 bases in between. The CDR3 totals 13 residues. Germline V gene sequence: CDR1 SGHDT, CDR2 YYEEEE. CDR3 amino acids: CASRLDSGETQYF. CDR3 sequence (DNA): TGTGCCAGCAGACTAGACAGCGGGGAGACCCAGTACTTC.

This chain connects TRBV5-6 to TRBJ1-2; possible D gene TRBD1, 5 bases. Germline CDR1 reads SGHDT; CDR2 reads YYEEEE. CDR3 length equals 13 residues. Trimming took off 5 bases at V and 1 base at J, with 9 bases between the two ends. The CDR3 nucleotides are TGTGCCAGCAGGTCAGGGAATAACTATGGCTACACCTTC. Protein: CASRSGNNYGYTF.

The rearrangement uses TRBV9 and TRBJ2-1; a possible D gene is TRBD2 (5 bases). The germline V and J ends were trimmed by 3 bases and 2 bases, with 15 bases remaining between them. Germline CDR1 reads SGDLS; CDR2 reads YYNGEE. This CDR3 has 16 amino acids. CDR3 region: CASSAQVRDTYNEQFF. CDR3 DNA: TGTGCCAGCAGCGCCCAGGTCCGGGATACCTACAATGAGCAGTTCTTC. Looking up the rest from reference TRBV9 and TRBJ2-1 gives the full variable domain: DSGVTQTPKHLITATGQRVTLRCSPRSGDLSVYWYQQSLDQGLQFLIQYYNGEERAKGNILERFSAQQFPDLHSELNLSSLELGDSALYFCASSAQVRDTYNEQFFGPGTRLTVL.

The gene calls are TRBV3-1 (or the pseudogene TRBV3-2) and TRBJ1-2; 9 nucleotides match TRBD1. J gave up 0 bases and V 2 bases, and 10 bases lay outside the gene matches. The CDR3 totals 18 residues. CDR1 is LGHDT, CDR2 YNNKEL, per germline (reference sequence). For the CDR3, the DNA is TGTGCCAGCAGCCAACGGGGAGCCGACAGGGGGTCTAACTATGGCTACACCTTC. Its translation: CASSQRGADRGSNYGYTF.

This clone was seen once. The chain carries TRBV28 and TRBJ2-1; 10 nucleotides match TRBD2. This CDR3 spans 18 amino acids. Germline CDR1 and CDR2: MDHEN and SYDVKM. V lost 4 bases to trimming and J lost 0 bases; unmatched junction nucleotides: 9. CDR3 region: CASSSSGSSASSYNEQFF. The CDR3 DNA is TGTGCCAGCAGTTCTAGCGGGAGTTCTGCCTCCTCCTACAATGAGCAGTTCTTC.

The V and J genes are TRBV2 and TRBJ1-5, with D perhaps TRBD1 (6 bases). V lost 7 bases and J lost 5, with 12 bases in between. This CDR3 is built from 13 residues. From germline, CDR1 is SNHLY and CDR2 FYNNEI. CDR3 amino acids: CASKGEGDQPQHF. The CDR3 DNA reads as TGTGCCAGCAAAGGAGAGGGGGATCAGCCCCAGCATTTT.

V usage is TRBV4-2 and J usage is TRBJ2-2; TRBD2 is a possible D gene (5 bases). V was shortened by 0 bases and J by 5 bases, with 10 bases between the two germline ends. The CDR3 is 15 amino acids. The germline V gene has CDR1 LGHNA and CDR2 YNFKEQ. The chain's CDR3 is CASSQEGTGTGELFF. CDR3 DNA sequence: TGTGCCAGCAGCCAAGAGGGAACGGGAACCGGGGAGCTGTTTTTT.

The rearrangement uses TRBV12-3 or TRBV12-4 and TRBJ1-5; D possibly corresponds to TRBD1 (6 bases). The CDR3 covers 12 residues. V was clipped by 3 bases and J by 12 bases, with 12 bases between them. The DNA of the CDR3 is TGTGCCAGCAGTTTGGGCAGGGGACACCAGCATTTT. It is translated as CASSLGRGHQHF.

The V call is TRBV5-4, the J call TRBJ2-7; the match to TRBD2 covers 11 bases. Germline assignment: CDR1 SGHNT and CDR2 YYREEE (reference sequence). The CDR3 length is 15 residues. With 4 bases clipped from V and 4 bases from J, the junction kept 7 bases outside the gene matches. The CDR3 bases are TGTGCCAGCAGCGCCGGGACTAGCGGCTTTTACGAGCAGTACTTC. This sequence encodes CASSAGTSGFYEQYF. Full variable domain (remainder filled in from reference TRBV5-4 and TRBJ2-7): ETGVTQSPTHLIKTRGQQVTLRCSSQSGHNTVSWYQQALGQGPQFIFQYYREEENGRGNFPPRFSGLQFPNYSSELNVNALELDDSALYLCASSAGTSGFYEQYFGPGTRLTVT.

The V gene is TRBV6-5, the J gene TRBJ2-1, with D perhaps TRBD1 (5 bases). Looked up from germline, CDR1 is MNHEY and CDR2 is SVGAGI. The CDR3 loop spans 13 amino acids. Trimming stripped 7 bases from V and 5 bases from J, with 12 bases between. The CDR3 here is CASNLVQDNEQFF. The DNA for the CDR3 is TGTGCCAGCAACCTTGTACAGGACAATGAGCAGTTCTTC.

The chain uses TRBV20-1 and TRBJ1-5; 7 positions agree with TRBD1. The CDR3 is 16 amino acids. Losses at the gene ends were 3 bases for V and 0 bases for J; bases not matched to a gene: 8. Germline V CDR1 and CDR2: DFQATT, SNEGSKA (reference sequence). CDR3 DNA sequence: TGCAGTGCTAGTACAGGGGCGACCCATAGCAATCAGCCCCAGCATTTT. Protein product: CSASTGATHSNQPQHF.

The chain joins TRBV5-4 to TRBJ2-2, with D perhaps matching TRBD2 (6 bases). Germline values: CDR1 SGHNT, CDR2 YYREEE (reference sequence). This CDR3 region has 15 residues. Trimming took off 5 bases at V and 9 bases at J, with 20 bases between the two ends. DNA for the CDR3: TGTGCCAGCAGTCCTGCGGGGCCCTGGAATAGGGAGCTGTTTTTT. Its translation: CASSPAGPWNRELFF.

This clone is a singleton in its sample. The CDR3 DNA reads TGCGCCAGCAGCTTGGAGAGGGTCGGGTACGAGCAGTACTTC. Translation: CASSLERVGYEQYF. V usage is TRBV5-1 and J usage is TRBJ2-7, with D possibly TRBD2 on 5 matching bases. V was cut by 0 bases and J by 4 bases, with 11 bases left in between. This CDR3 is built from 14 residues. From germline, CDR1 is SGHRS and CDR2 YFSETQ.

The chain has TRBV9 and TRBJ2-7; D perhaps matches TRBD2 (5 bases). The germline V and J ends were trimmed by 3 bases and 3 bases, with 16 bases remaining between them. CDR1 is SGDLS, CDR2 YYNGEE, per germline. This CDR3 has 15 amino acids. CDR3 DNA sequence: TGTGCCAGCAGCGGGCAAGGCAATGCGGGCTACGAGCAGTACTTC. It encodes CASSGQGNAGYEQYF.

Remarks on this clone: Compared with germline, one end of the junction differs, possibly owing to a read error. DNA for the CDR3: TGTGCCAGTAGTGTAGACAGGGGCCCCTACGAGCAGTACTTC. Translation gives CASSVDRGPYEQYF. This chain connects TRBV19 to TRBJ2-7; 8 bases line up with TRBD1. The CDR3 covers 14 residues. In germline, CDR1 is LNHDA, CDR2 SQIVND (reference sequence).

In regard to this clone: Other DNA sequences in this specimen translate into the identical CDR3. The V gene is TRBV19, the J gene TRBJ1-2, with no clear D. This CDR3 spans 14 amino acids. Germline CDR1 LNHDA, CDR2 SQIVND (reference sequence). Trimming removed 3 bases at V and 2 bases at J, with 10 bases between. This chain's CDR3 is CASSMSRTNYGYTF. CDR3 DNA sequence: TGTGCCAGTAGTATGTCCAGAACCAACTATGGCTACACCTTC.

The chain has TRBV18 and TRBJ1-6; 11 bases fit TRBD1. Losses at the gene ends were 4 bases for V and 8 bases for J; bases not matched to a gene: 4. This CDR3 comprises 15 residues. Germline CDR1 KGHSH, CDR2 LQKENI. CDR3 nucleotides: TGTGCCAGCTCACGGGGGACAGGGGGGGATTCACCCCTCCACTTT. This translates into CASSRGTGGDSPLHF. The whole variable domain, remainder taken from reference TRBV18 and TRBJ1-6, is NAGVMQNPRHLVRRRGQEARLRCSPMKGHSHVYWYRQLPEEGLKFMVYLQKENIIDESGMPKERFSAEFPKEGPSILRIQQVVRGDSAAYFCASSRGTGGDSPLHFGNGTRLTVT.

The chain couples TRBV10-1 to TRBJ1-1; tentatively, D is TRBD1 (5 bases). Germline CDR1 is WNHNN and CDR2 is SYGVQD (reference sequence). V was pared by 4 bases and J by 7 bases, with 16 bases between. This CDR3 region has 14 residues. CDR3 in amino acids: CASSGDSSLNEAFF. The CDR3 coding sequence is TGCGCCAGCAGTGGGGACTCTAGCCTGAATGAAGCTTTCTTT.

The rearrangement joins TRBV19 to TRBJ2-5, with a weak D call TRBD1 (6 bases). CDR3 length: 12 residues. Per the germline V gene, CDR1 is LNHDA and CDR2 is SQIVND (reference sequence). The CDR3: CAVGRGRETQYF. CDR3 sequence (DNA): TGTGCTGTAGGTAGGGGGAGAGAGACCCAGTACTTC. Looking up the rest from reference TRBV19 and TRBJ2-5 gives the full variable domain: DGGITQSPKYLFRKEGQNVTLSCEQNLNHDAMYWYRQDPGQGLRLIYYSQIVNDFQKGDIAEGYSVSREKKESFPLTVTSAQKNPTAFYLCAVGRGRETQYFGPGTRLLVL.

The chain couples TRBV5-6 to TRBJ1-1, with 9 positions matching TRBD1. The CDR3 has 17 amino acids. The V and J ends lost 6 bases and 1 base, in that order; junction bases with no gene match: 13. Germline-derived CDR1 and CDR2 are SGHDT and YYEEEE. This chain's CDR3 is CASTRLGQGTGNTEAFF. The CDR3 coding sequence is TGTGCCAGCACCCGCCTAGGACAGGGGACAGGGAACACTGAAGCTTTCTTT.

The chain combines TRBV9 with TRBJ1-6; D unresolved. V lost 3 bases and J lost 7, with 11 bases in between. The CDR3 loop spans 14 amino acids. The germline V gene has CDR1 SGDLS and CDR2 YYNGEE. DNA of the CDR3: TGTGCCAGCAGCGGAGGTCTTGAGAATTCACCCCTCCACTTT. Its translation is CASSGGLENSPLHF.

This chain links TRBV27 with TRBJ2-7, with 9 bases fitting TRBD1. Germline CDR1 reads MNHEY; CDR2 reads SMNVEV (reference sequence). J lost 3 bases, V lost 5 bases, and 5 bases had no gene match. The CDR3 is 14 residues long. Here the CDR3 reads CASSRGTGNYEQYF. The CDR3 coding sequence is TGTGCCAGCAGTCGGGGGACAGGGAACTACGAGCAGTACTTC.

As concerns this clone: Within the sample, other DNA sequences also encode this same CDR3. This CDR3 reads CASSRDSYEQYF. In nucleotides, the CDR3 is TGTGCCAGCAGCAGGGACAGCTACGAGCAGTACTTC. V and J are TRBV5-4 and TRBJ2-7, with TRBD1 identical over 7 bases. CDR1 and CDR2 (germline): SGHNT, YYREEE (reference sequence). The length of the CDR3 is 12 residues. J lost 3 bases, V lost 4 bases, and 1 base had no gene match.

The chain has TRBV27 and TRBJ2-7; 8 positions agree with TRBD2. From germline, CDR1 is MNHEY and CDR2 SMNVEV (reference sequence). V trimming: 4 bases; J trimming: 0 bases; junction bases outside the gene matches: 5. The CDR3 runs 15 residues. Written as DNA, the CDR3 is TGTGCCAGCAGTTGGGCGGGGGGCCCCTCCTACGAGCAGTACTTC. Amino acids: CASSWAGGPSYEQYF.

This chain connects TRBV9 to TRBJ1-4; 9 nucleotides align to TRBD1. J was trimmed by 8 bases and V by 3 bases; bases with no gene match: 11. In germline, CDR1 is SGDLS, CDR2 YYNGEE. This CDR3 contains 16 residues. CDR3 nucleotides: TGTGCCAGCAGCGGAGGGGCGCGGGACAGGGACGAAAAACTGTTTTTT. This codes for CASSGGARDRDEKLFF.

The J gene is TRBJ2-5, the V gene TRBV14; D is ambiguous. Trimming took 4 bases from V and 5 from J, leaving 8 bases between them. The germline CDR1 and CDR2 sequences are SGHDN and FVKESK. This CDR3 region has 12 residues. CDR3 in amino acids: CASSRGVETQYF. The DNA for the CDR3 is TGTGCCAGCAGCCGAGGAGTGGAGACCCAGTACTTC.